A single sample gave rise to the 30 T cell receptor beta chains below, sequenced in a study of OX40 agonist ivuxolimab in advanced cancers. The protocol was immunoSEQ multiplex PCR, while the TCRdb copy is restricted to in-frame clones and leaves out a portion. The table records 50,000 to 60,000 clones, about 85% of them present only once. The source was CD4+ or CD8+ T cells sorted from blood, collected in a trial of the OX40 agonist ivuxolimab. These receptors all come from an adult with an advanced solid tumor such as melanoma, head and neck, liver or kidney cancer.

The CDR3 is CASSRPTGQDYEQYF. The DNA for the CDR3 is TGTGCCAGCTCACGACCAACGGGACAGGACTACGAGCAGTACTTC. This chain uses TRBV18 with TRBJ2-7; 8 nucleotides line up with TRBD1. Germline CDR1 and CDR2: KGHSH and LQKENI. CDR3 length equals 15 residues. Trimming removed 4 bases from V and 3 bases from J; junction bases left unmatched: 8.

The V call is TRBV5-1, the J call TRBJ1-1; 9 bases line up with TRBD1. With 4 bases clipped from V and 1 base from J, the junction kept 2 bases outside the gene matches. The CDR3 has 14 amino acids. CDR1 and CDR2 (germline): SGHRS, YFSETQ. CDR3 DNA sequence: TGCGCCAGCAGCGTGGGACAGGGGAACACTGAAGCTTTCTTT. Translation: CASSVGQGNTEAFF.

The rearrangement uses TRBV19 and TRBJ2-1; TRBD1 matches at 9 bases. The CDR3 has 16 residues. Unmatched junction bases numbered 5, after V lost 5 bases and J lost 0 bases. CDR1 LNHDA and CDR2 SQIVND come from the germline V gene (reference sequence). This chain's CDR3 is CASSQGQGSSYNEQFF. The CDR3 bases are TGTGCCAGTAGTCAGGGACAGGGAAGCTCCTACAATGAGCAGTTCTTC. Looking up the rest from reference TRBV19 and TRBJ2-1 gives the full variable domain: DGGITQSPKYLFRKEGQNVTLSCEQNLNHDAMYWYRQDPGQGLRLIYYSQIVNDFQKGDIAEGYSVSREKKESFPLTVTSAQKNPTAFYLCASSQGQGSSYNEQFFGPGTRLTVL.

This clone was seen only once. V is TRBV7-9 and J is TRBJ2-7; D uncertain. The V end lost 5 bases, the J end lost 7 bases, and 12 bases lay between the germline ends. The CDR3 is 12 residues long. Germline CDR1 reads SEHNR; CDR2 reads FQNEAQ (reference sequence). Written as DNA, the CDR3 is TGTGCCAGCAGCCATTCGGATGGAGAGCAGTACTTC. Protein: CASSHSDGEQYF.

This clone was detected once. The rearrangement links TRBV19 to TRBJ1-2, with D maybe TRBD1 (6 bases). V gave up 5 bases and J gave up 3 bases, with 22 bases separating them. Germline lookup yields CDR1 LNHDA and CDR2 SQIVND (reference sequence). The CDR3 is 17 amino acids. The CDR3 nucleotides read TGTGCCAGTAGTGCACCCTTACAGGGAAGTAGGGACTATGGCTACACCTTC. As protein: CASSAPLQGSRDYGYTF.

This clone was picked up one time. The genes are TRBV11-2 and TRBJ2-7, with D possibly TRBD2 on 7 matching bases. The CDR3 contains 16 residues. Germline CDR1 SGHAT, CDR2 FQNNGV. The V gene lost 0 bases and the J gene lost 9 bases, with 21 bases spanning the gap. CDR3 sequence: CASSLDRGGGAYRQYF. The CDR3 nucleotides read TGTGCCAGCAGCTTAGATCGGGGAGGGGGGGCGTACCGGCAGTACTTC.

The chain links TRBV11-2 to TRBJ1-1; D is uncertain. The CDR3 extends over 15 amino acids. CDR1 and CDR2 (germline): SGHAT, FQNNGV. The V gene lost 3 bases and the J gene lost 0 bases, with 11 bases spanning the gap. In nucleotides, the CDR3 is TGTGCCAGCAGCTTCTCGCCGAGCCTGAACACTGAAGCTTTCTTT. Protein sequence: CASSFSPSLNTEAFF.

The J gene is TRBJ2-5, the V gene TRBV28; unclear D gene. V was clipped by 1 base and J by 9 bases, with 15 bases between them. From germline, CDR1 is MDHEN and CDR2 SYDVKM. The CDR3 loop spans 14 amino acids. The chain's CDR3 is CASSLSPLFRAQYF. In DNA, the CDR3 is TGTGCCAGCAGTTTATCCCCCCTTTTTCGGGCCCAGTACTTC.

V usage is TRBV6-1 and J usage is TRBJ2-3, with D unresolved. V gave up 2 bases and J gave up 2 bases, with 14 bases separating them. This CDR3 spans 16 amino acids. The germline CDR1 and CDR2 sequences are MNHNS and SASEGT. The CDR3 nucleotides read TGTGCCAGCAGTGAATTTATAAGGACGGCCACAGATACGCAGTATTTT. Its protein is CASSEFIRTATDTQYF.

The gene calls are TRBV30 and TRBJ1-4; 7 bases match TRBD1. CDR3 length: 13 amino acids. Looked up from germline, CDR1 is GTSNPN and CDR2 is SVGIG (reference sequence). V was clipped by 6 bases and J by 4 bases; unmatched bases: 5. CDR3 DNA: TGTGCCTGCCGGGGACAGTATAATGAAAAACTGTTTTTT. The encoded protein is CACRGQYNEKLFF.

This clone has a single count. The V call is TRBV11-2, the J call TRBJ1-1, with 7 nucleotides matching TRBD1. This CDR3 contains 16 residues. Germline V gene data show CDR1 as SGHAT and CDR2 as FQNNGV. Trimming at V came to 1 base and at J to 0 bases, leaving 5 bases not matched to a gene. CDR3 sequence: CASSLATGTLNTEAFF. The CDR3 region has the DNA TGTGCCAGCAGCTTAGCGACAGGGACATTGAACACTGAAGCTTTCTTT.

The rearrangement uses TRBV18 and TRBJ2-6; D gene unclear. CDR1 and CDR2 from the germline V gene are KGHSH and LQKENI. V lost 3 bases and J 2 bases, leaving 17 bases between the germline ends. The CDR3 runs 18 residues. In DNA, the CDR3 is TGTGCCAGCTCACCCCTCGTTAAGGGTAACACTGGGGCCAACGTCCTGACTTTC. Its translation: CASSPLVKGNTGANVLTF. Using reference TRBV18 and TRBJ2-6 for the parts outside the CDR3, the full variable domain is NAGVMQNPRHLVRRRGQEARLRCSPMKGHSHVYWYRQLPEEGLKFMVYLQKENIIDESGMPKERFSAEFPKEGPSILRIQQVVRGDSAAYFCASSPLVKGNTGANVLTFGAGSRLTVL.

This rearrangement joins TRBV6-5 to TRBJ2-3, with D unresolved. The CDR3 is 13 amino acids. Germline V gives CDR1 MNHEY, CDR2 SVGAGI. Between the trimmed V and J ends, which lost 5 bases and 2 bases, there was a span of 8 bases. CDR3 residues: CASSRVYTDTQYF. For the CDR3, the DNA is TGTGCCAGCAGTAGGGTCTACACAGATACGCAGTATTTT.

This sequence joins TRBV4-1 and TRBJ1-2; TRBD1 matches at 8 bases. In germline, CDR1 is MGHRA, CDR2 YSYEKL. Germline trimming cut 5 bases from V and 5 bases from J; bases unmatched to any gene: 7. This CDR3 contains 14 residues. The CDR3 reads CASSNQGARYGYTF. DNA for the CDR3: TGCGCCAGCAGCAACCAGGGGGCGCGGTATGGCTACACCTTC.

The V call is TRBV27, the J call TRBJ2-3; possible D gene TRBD2, 6 bases. V lost 5 bases to trimming and J lost 6 bases, with 18 bases between them. The CDR3 has 15 amino acids. CDR1 MNHEY and CDR2 SMNVEV come from the germline V gene (reference sequence). The CDR3 sequence is CASSPSGSGGDTQYF. The CDR3 DNA is TGTGCCAGCAGTCCGAGCGGGTCAGGAGGCGATACGCAGTATTTT.

The chain has TRBV4-1 and TRBJ2-3; 10 bases are shared with TRBD2. V dropped 1 base and J dropped 4; count of bases not matched to a gene: 5. The CDR3 sequence is 16 residues long. The germline gives CDR1 MGHRA, CDR2 YSYEKL. This CDR3 is CASSQAVTSGADTQYF. The CDR3 DNA reads as TGCGCCAGCAGCCAAGCCGTCACTAGCGGGGCAGATACGCAGTATTTT.

The CDR3 sequence is CASSQTGQGVYGYTF. The CDR3 nucleotides read TGCGCCAGCAGCCAAACGGGACAGGGAGTATATGGCTACACCTTC. This rearrangement joins TRBV4-3 to TRBJ1-2, with 9 bases aligning to TRBD1. In germline, CDR1 is LGHNA, CDR2 YSLEER. The V segment lost 2 bases and the J segment 5 bases; nucleotides outside the gene matches: 6. The CDR3 is 15 amino acids.

CDR3 sequence reads: CASSPRPRDEQFF. CDR3 DNA sequence: TGTGCCAGCAGCCCTCGCCCTAGGGATGAGCAGTTCTTC. The chain is built from TRBV13 and TRBJ2-1; D is unclear. The CDR3 consists of 13 residues. Trimming took off 5 bases at V and 8 bases at J, with 13 bases between the two ends. The germline V gene has CDR1 PRHDT and CDR2 FYEKMQ (reference sequence).

In the case of this clone: Other nucleotide sequences from this sample produce the same CDR3. The chain carries TRBV29-1 and TRBJ1-1, with D unresolved. This CDR3 comprises 13 residues. Deletions cut 0 bases from V and 5 bases from J, with 10 bases between. Germline lookup yields CDR1 SQVTM and CDR2 ANQGSEA. The CDR3 DNA reads TGCAGCGTTGAAGATCCAGCTAATACTGAAGCTTTCTTT. The encoded protein is CSVEDPANTEAFF. Full variable domain (rest looked up from reference TRBV29-1 and TRBJ1-1): SAVISQKPSRDICQRGTSLTIQCQVDSQVTMMFWYRQQPGQSLTLIATANQGSEATYESGFVIDKFPISRPNLTFSTLTVSNMSPEDSSIYLCSVEDPANTEAFFGQGTRLTVV.

The genes are TRBV9 and TRBJ2-7; 7 nucleotides line up with TRBD1. Trimming removed 4 bases from V and 4 bases from J; junction bases left unmatched: 17. Germline V CDR1 and CDR2: SGDLS, YYNGEE. This CDR3 contains 17 residues. The CDR3 sequence is CASSPQPKTGTEYEQYF. DNA for the CDR3: TGTGCCAGCAGCCCCCAACCAAAAACCGGGACAGAATACGAGCAGTACTTC.

The chain links TRBV5-1 to TRBJ2-6; TRBD1 matches at 9 bases. This CDR3 comprises 19 residues. Germline V CDR1 and CDR2: SGHRS, YFSETQ. Losses at the gene ends were 0 bases for V and 1 base for J; bases not matched to a gene: 8. The DNA for the CDR3 is TGCGCCAGCAGCTTGGTCGGGACAGGGTATCGATCTGGGGCCAACGTCCTGACTTTC. This encodes CASSLVGTGYRSGANVLTF.

The chain employs TRBV30 and TRBJ2-7, with 8 bases aligning to TRBD1. The germline CDR1 and CDR2 sequences are GTSNPN and SVGIG (reference sequence). This CDR3 region has 13 residues. J lost 5 bases, V lost 2 bases, and 5 bases had no gene match. The CDR3 reads CAWSIGQGDEQYF. The CDR3 coding sequence is TGTGCCTGGAGTATAGGACAGGGTGACGAGCAGTACTTC. The full variable domain, in which reference TRBV30 and TRBJ2-7 provide the parts outside the CDR3, is SQTIHQWPATLVQPVGSPLSLECTVEGTSNPNLYWYRQAAGRGLQLLFYSVGIGQISSEVPQNLSASRPQDRQFILSSKKLLLSDSGFYLCAWSIGQGDEQYFGPGTRLTVT.

This CDR3 is CASSEDADGVYGYTF. The CDR3 DNA follows: TGTGCCAGCAGTGAAGATGCCGACGGGGTATACGGCTACACCTTC. The rearrangement joins TRBV2 to TRBJ1-2; D gene unclear. Per germline, CDR1 SNHLY and CDR2 FYNNEI. The CDR3 loop spans 15 amino acids. V was cut by 1 base and J by 8 bases, with 17 bases left in between.

The rearrangement joins TRBV4-3 to TRBJ2-5; D gene uncertain. Per germline, CDR1 LGHNA and CDR2 YSLEER. The CDR3 length is 15 residues. The V and J ends lost 1 base and 3 bases respectively, with 12 bases between them. The CDR3 DNA is TGCGCCAGCAGCCAAGTCCTCCACCTAGAAGAGACCCAGTACTTC. This sequence encodes CASSQVLHLEETQYF.

The chain uses TRBV19 and TRBJ1-2; D might be TRBD1 (5 bases). This CDR3 is 11 amino acids long. V lost 9 bases and J lost 4, with 9 bases in between. Germline lookup yields CDR1 LNHDA and CDR2 SQIVND (reference sequence). The chain's CDR3 is CASGQGYGYTF. Written as DNA, the CDR3 is TGTGCCAGCGGACAAGGCTATGGCTACACCTTC.

The CDR3 DNA sequence: TGTGCCAGCAGCTTAAGACTAGCGGGGGACTTTAGCACAGATACGCAGTATTTT. Its protein product is CASSLRLAGDFSTDTQYF. The genes are TRBV5-6 and TRBJ2-3; 12 nucleotides agree with TRBD2. CDR3 size: 18 residues. Trimming cost V 2 bases and J 0 bases; bases outside gene matches: 7. Germline V gives CDR1 SGHDT, CDR2 YYEEEE.

This chain joins TRBV7-6 and TRBJ1-4; a weak D match, TRBD1 (5 bases). Trimming stripped 3 bases from V and 4 bases from J, with 12 bases between. Germline CDR1 is SGHVS and CDR2 is FNYEAQ. The CDR3 has 15 amino acids. The CDR3 sequence is CASSFSGLHNEKLFF. The DNA of the CDR3 is TGTGCCAGCAGCTTTTCGGGACTCCATAATGAAAAACTGTTTTTT.

This rearrangement joins TRBV6-4 to TRBJ1-5; 10 bases fit TRBD1. This CDR3 spans 15 amino acids. The trim removed 6 bases at V and 1 base at J, leaving 3 bases unmatched. Germline CDR1 and CDR2: MRHNA and SNTAGT. For the CDR3, the DNA is TGTGCCAGCAGGGGGGACAGGGGAAGCAATCAGCCCCAGCATTTT. It codes for CASRGDRGSNQPQHF.

The V gene is TRBV7-2, the J gene TRBJ1-1; TRBD1 is a possible D gene (5 bases). This CDR3 has 15 amino acids. V was shortened by 4 bases and J by 0 bases, with 12 bases between the two germline ends. Germline-derived CDR1 and CDR2 are SGHTA and FQGNSA. The CDR3 nucleotides read TGTGCCAGCAGCTCTCCCGACAGAATGAACACTGAAGCTTTCTTT. Translating gives CASSSPDRMNTEAFF.

V and J are TRBV5-5 and TRBJ1-1; D is unclear. The CDR3 runs to 14 residues. Germline CDR1 reads SGHKS; CDR2 reads YYEKEE (reference sequence). V lost 1 base and J lost 5, with 12 bases in between. The chain's CDR3 is CASSLSRGRTEAFF. CDR3 nucleotide sequence: TGTGCCAGCAGCTTGTCACGGGGAAGGACTGAAGCTTTCTTT.